This T cell receptor (beta chain) was retrieved from a study of cytomegalovirus exposure and HLA in healthy donors. The wider study: In terms of ancestry, the Caucasian-associated cluster contained 75% to 85% of the roughly 400 genotyped donors. Notes on the study in general: After further analysis at a later stage, 16,951 TCR beta sequences were associated with HLA alleles at 0.05 false discovery rate. Testing in vitro showed a few CMV-associated chains specific for CMV antigens.

As concerns this clone: Its antigen remains unidentified.

The PCR was carried out with 60 Vbeta primers and 13 Jbeta primers. Original analysis: A follow-up analysis tallied some 80 million unique TCR beta chains, about 11 million shared. Profiled with immunoSEQ multiplex PCR; TCRdb holds only in-frame clones, not every one. For V, J and clone size, that table is used; D and trimming come from the DNA. The table shows about 140,000 clones, with roughly 80% occurring only once. V was shortened by 2 bases and J by 8 bases, with 16 bases between the two germline ends. The germline CDR1 and CDR2 sequences are WSHSY and SAAADI. The CDR3 totals 15 residues. The chain carries TRBV10-2 and TRBJ1-5; maybe TRBD1 (6 bases). Specimen: PBMCs. The TCR was taken from a female donor in good health and CMV-seronegative. The CDR3 coding sequence is TGCGCCAGCAGTGAGCTCGAACAGGGATTGGAGCCCCAGCATTTT. As protein: CASSELEQGLEPQHF.